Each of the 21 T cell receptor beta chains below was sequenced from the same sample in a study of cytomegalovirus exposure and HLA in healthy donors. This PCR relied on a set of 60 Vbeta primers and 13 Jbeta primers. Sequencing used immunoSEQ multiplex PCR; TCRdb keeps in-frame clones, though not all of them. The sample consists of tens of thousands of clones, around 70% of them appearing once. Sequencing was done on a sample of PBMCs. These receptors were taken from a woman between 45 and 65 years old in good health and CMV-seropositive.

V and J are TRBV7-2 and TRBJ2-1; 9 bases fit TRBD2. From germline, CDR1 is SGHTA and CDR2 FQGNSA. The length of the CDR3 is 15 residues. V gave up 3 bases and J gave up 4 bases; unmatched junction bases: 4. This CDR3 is CASSLAGGPYNEQFF. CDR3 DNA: TGTGCCAGCAGCTTGGCGGGAGGGCCATACAATGAGCAGTTCTTC.

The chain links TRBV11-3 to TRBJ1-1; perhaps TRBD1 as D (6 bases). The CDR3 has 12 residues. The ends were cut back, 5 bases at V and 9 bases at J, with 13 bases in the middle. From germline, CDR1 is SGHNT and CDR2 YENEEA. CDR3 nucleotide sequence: TGTGCCAGCAGCCGTCCCGGACAGCAAGCTTTCTTT. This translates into CASSRPGQQAFF.

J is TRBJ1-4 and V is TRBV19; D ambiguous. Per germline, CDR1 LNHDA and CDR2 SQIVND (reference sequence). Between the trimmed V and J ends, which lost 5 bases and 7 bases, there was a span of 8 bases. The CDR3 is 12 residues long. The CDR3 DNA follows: TGTGCCAGTAGTCTATTACCTGAAAAACTGTTTTTT. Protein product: CASSLLPEKLFF.

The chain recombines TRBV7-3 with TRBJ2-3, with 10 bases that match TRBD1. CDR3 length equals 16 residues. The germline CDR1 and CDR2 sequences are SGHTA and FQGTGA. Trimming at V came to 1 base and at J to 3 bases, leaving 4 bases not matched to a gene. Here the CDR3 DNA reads TGTGCCAGCAGCTTAAGGCCGGGACAGGGGACAGATACGCAGTATTTT. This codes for CASSLRPGQGTDTQYF. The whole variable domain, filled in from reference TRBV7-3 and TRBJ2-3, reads GAGVSQTPSNKVTEKGKYVELRCDPISGHTALYWYRQSLGQGPEFLIYFQGTGAADDSGLPNDRFFAVRPEGSVSTLKIQRTERGDSAVYLCASSLRPGQGTDTQYFGPGTRLTVL.

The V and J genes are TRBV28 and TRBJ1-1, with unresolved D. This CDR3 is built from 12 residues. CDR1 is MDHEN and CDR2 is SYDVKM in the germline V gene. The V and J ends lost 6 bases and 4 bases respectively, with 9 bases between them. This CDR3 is CASRRVPTEAFF. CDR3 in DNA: TGTGCCAGCAGGCGGGTGCCCACTGAAGCTTTCTTT.

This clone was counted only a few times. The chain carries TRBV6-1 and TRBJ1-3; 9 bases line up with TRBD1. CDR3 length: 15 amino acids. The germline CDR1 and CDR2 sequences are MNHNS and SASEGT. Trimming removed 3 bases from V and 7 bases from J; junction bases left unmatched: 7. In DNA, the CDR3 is TGTGCCAGCAGTGATGACAGGGGGACGAGGAACACCATATATTTT. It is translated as CASSDDRGTRNTIYF.

This chain's CDR3 is CASIPAGDRAYEQYF. The DNA of the CDR3 is TGTGCCAGCATCCCCGCGGGGGACCGAGCCTACGAGCAGTACTTC. The rearrangement uses TRBV6-5 and TRBJ2-5; 7 positions match TRBD2. The J call is in doubt because the DNA end fits TRBJ2-7 better. Germline lookup yields CDR1 MNHEY and CDR2 SVGAGI. CDR3 length: 15 residues.

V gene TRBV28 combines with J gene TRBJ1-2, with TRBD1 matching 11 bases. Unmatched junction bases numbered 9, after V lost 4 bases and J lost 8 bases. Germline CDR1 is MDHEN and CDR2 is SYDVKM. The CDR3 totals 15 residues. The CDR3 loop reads CASSSRDRGFKGYTF. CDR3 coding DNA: TGTGCCAGCAGTTCGCGGGACAGGGGGTTCAAGGGCTACACCTTC.

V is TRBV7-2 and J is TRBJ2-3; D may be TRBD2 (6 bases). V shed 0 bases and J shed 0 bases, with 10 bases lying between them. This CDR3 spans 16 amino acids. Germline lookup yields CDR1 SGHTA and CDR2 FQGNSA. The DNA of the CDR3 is TGTGCCAGCAGCTTAGCCCTAGCGCAAAGCACAGATACGCAGTATTTT. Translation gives CASSLALAQSTDTQYF.

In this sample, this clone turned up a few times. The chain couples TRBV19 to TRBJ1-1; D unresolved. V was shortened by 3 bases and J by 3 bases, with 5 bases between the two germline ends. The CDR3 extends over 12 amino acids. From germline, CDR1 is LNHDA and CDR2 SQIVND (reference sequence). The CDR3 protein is CASSMEDTEAFF. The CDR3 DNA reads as TGTGCCAGTAGTATGGAGGACACTGAAGCTTTCTTT.

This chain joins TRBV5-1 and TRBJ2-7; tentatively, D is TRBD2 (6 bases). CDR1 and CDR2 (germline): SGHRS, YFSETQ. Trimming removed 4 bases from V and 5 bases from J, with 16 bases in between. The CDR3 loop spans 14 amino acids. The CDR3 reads CASSGGAGPHEQYF. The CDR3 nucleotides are TGCGCCAGCAGCGGAGGGGCCGGTCCTCACGAGCAGTACTTC.

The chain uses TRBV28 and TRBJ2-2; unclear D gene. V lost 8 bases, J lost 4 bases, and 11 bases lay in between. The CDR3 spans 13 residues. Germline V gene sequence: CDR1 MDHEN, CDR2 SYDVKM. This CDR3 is CASSDSGTGELFF. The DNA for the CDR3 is TGTGCCAGCTCAGACTCGGGCACCGGGGAGCTGTTTTTT. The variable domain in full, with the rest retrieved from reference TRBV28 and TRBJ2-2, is DVKVTQSSRYLVKRTGEKVFLECVQDMDHENMFWYRQDPGLGLRLIYFSYDVKMKEKGDIPEGYSVSREKKERFSLILESASTNQTSMYLCASSDSGTGELFFGEGSRLTVL.

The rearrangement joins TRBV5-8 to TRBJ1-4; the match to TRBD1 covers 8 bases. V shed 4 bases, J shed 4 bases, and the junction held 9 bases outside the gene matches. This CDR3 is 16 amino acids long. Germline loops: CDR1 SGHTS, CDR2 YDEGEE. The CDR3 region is CASSPGPGQVNEKLFF. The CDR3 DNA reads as TGTGCCAGCAGCCCGGGACCGGGACAGGTTAATGAAAAACTGTTTTTT.

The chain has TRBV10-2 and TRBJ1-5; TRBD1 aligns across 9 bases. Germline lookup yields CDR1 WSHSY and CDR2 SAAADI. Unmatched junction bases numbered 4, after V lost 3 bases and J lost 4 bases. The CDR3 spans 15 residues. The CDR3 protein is CASSEVTGGNQPQHF. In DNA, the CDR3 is TGCGCCAGCAGTGAAGTGACAGGGGGGAATCAGCCCCAGCATTTT.

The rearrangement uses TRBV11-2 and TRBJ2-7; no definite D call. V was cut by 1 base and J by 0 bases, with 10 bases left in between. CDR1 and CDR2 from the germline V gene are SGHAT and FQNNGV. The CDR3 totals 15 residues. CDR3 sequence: CASSLVARSSYEQYF. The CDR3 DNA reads TGTGCCAGCAGCTTAGTGGCTAGGAGCTCCTACGAGCAGTACTTC.

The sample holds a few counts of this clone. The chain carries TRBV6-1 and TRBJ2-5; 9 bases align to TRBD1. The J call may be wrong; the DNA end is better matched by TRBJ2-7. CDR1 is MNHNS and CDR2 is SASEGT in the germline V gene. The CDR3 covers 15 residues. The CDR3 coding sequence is TGTGCCAGCAATCCGGACAGGGGAAGATCCTACGAGCAGTACTTC. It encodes CASNPDRGRSYEQYF.

For the CDR3, the DNA is TGTGCCAGCAGTGACCAACATGTCCCTGGCTACACCTTC. Translation gives CASSDQHVPGYTF. The chain joins TRBV25-1 to TRBJ1-2; D is unresolved. Germline V lookup: CDR1 MGHDK, CDR2 SYGVNS. V was clipped by 3 bases and J by 7 bases, with 12 bases between them. The CDR3 is 13 residues long.

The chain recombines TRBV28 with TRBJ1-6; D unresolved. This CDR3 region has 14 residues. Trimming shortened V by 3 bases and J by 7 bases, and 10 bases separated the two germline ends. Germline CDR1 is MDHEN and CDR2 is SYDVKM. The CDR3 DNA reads TGTGCCAGCAGTTTTTATGGCCCAAATTCACCCCTCCACTTT. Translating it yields CASSFYGPNSPLHF.

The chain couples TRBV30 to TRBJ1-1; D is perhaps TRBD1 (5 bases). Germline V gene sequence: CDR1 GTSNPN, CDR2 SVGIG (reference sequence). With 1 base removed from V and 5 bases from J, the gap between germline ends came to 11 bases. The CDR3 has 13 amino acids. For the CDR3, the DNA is TGTGCCTGGAGTGCCGGGGGAGATACTGAAGCTTTCTTT. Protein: CAWSAGGDTEAFF.

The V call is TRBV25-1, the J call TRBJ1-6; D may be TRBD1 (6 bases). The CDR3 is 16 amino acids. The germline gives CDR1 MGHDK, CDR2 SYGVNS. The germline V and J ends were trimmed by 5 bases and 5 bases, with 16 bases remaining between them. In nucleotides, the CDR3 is TGTGCCAGCAGTTCTCTGAAAACAGGGAATAATTCACCCCTCCACTTT. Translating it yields CASSSLKTGNNSPLHF.

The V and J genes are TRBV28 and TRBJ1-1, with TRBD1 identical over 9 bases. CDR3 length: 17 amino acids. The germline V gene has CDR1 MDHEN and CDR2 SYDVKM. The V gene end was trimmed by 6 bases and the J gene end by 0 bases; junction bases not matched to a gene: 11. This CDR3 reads CASRPGGQGSMNTEAFF. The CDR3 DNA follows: TGTGCCAGCAGACCAGGTGGACAGGGGAGCATGAACACTGAAGCTTTCTTT.